Sequencing of this T cell receptor beta chain was carried out in a study of blood T cells in healthy people across ages (dated by TCRdb to between 2014 and 2016). About the study as a whole: In model experiments, template switching captured roughly one uniquely barcoded TCR beta cDNA molecule for every two T cells. Donors of different ages were randomly distributed across sequencing lanes to avoid experimental bias. The study measured age-related changes in TCR beta repertoire diversity using deep sequencing normalized with unique cDNA molecular identifiers. For two donors (one aged 18 to 30 and one aged 80 or older), the study analyzed two additional independent replicas of 1 million unique cDNA reads from the same blood draw. Four age groups were formed from the donors: young (average about 15 years), middle-aged (around 37), aged (about 62) and long-lived (around 82).

The library relied on 5' RACE. The instrument was an Illumina HiSeq 2500. A second PCR of about 6 to 11 cycles was performed with a sample-barcoded 5' primer and a J-beta primer mix. Each TCR beta cDNA molecule received a unique molecular identifier from a template-switch 5' adaptor carrying 12 random nucleotides. At least 3 million CDR3-containing paired-end reads were obtained from each sample. The Mint cDNA synthesis kit, primed by a TRBC-specific oligonucleotide, was used to synthesize first-strand cDNA from all RNA. After uracil-DNA glycosylase treatment, a first 18-cycle PCR used universal primers M1SS and BC2_uni_R on all cDNA. The authors' pipeline ran thus. Each sample was normalized by randomly selecting 1 million high-quality reads, each carrying a distinct molecular identifier. Instead of being binned into consensus sequences, reads with shared molecular identifiers were discarded. MiTCR, run with a Q25 quality threshold and the strictest error-elimination algorithm, handled CDR3 identification, clonotype clustering and error correction. A nonparametric unseen species model using Euler transformation provided a lower-bound estimate of total TCR beta diversity. TCRdb reprocessing: public reads trimmed at Q25 with fastp, clones called with MiXCR, in-frame beta chains kept. Here each entry gathers all rows of one CDR3 protein and keeps the most common genes and DNA. For this entry, the V and J calls and clone size follow TCRdb and not the study's own pipeline. This sample comprises around 650,000 distinct CDR3 sequences, roughly 32% of them detected only once. The top ten hold roughly 15% of the sample.

Concerning this clonotype: Its antigen remains unidentified. No base qualities exist here, and no much larger clone lies one base off it.

On the study overall, not on this receptor specifically: There was a strong correlation between observed TCR beta diversity and the percentage of naive T cells measured by flow cytometry. Compared with the aged group, the long-lived group had more naive CD4+ T cells, fewer expanded clones and increased TCR diversity, a pattern suggesting age selection. Since profiling was done on bulk unsorted PBMCs, naive and antigen-experienced compartments could not be conclusively compared. Because the CMV infection status of the donors was unknown, age-related changes in expanded clonotypes may potentially have been confounded. As age increased, observed TCR beta diversity per million T cells dropped in a roughly linear way, and a significant reduction was already evident by age roughly 36. Estimates of total diversity from one million sequenced T cells were regarded as lower bounds and underestimates.

The germline V gene (reference sequence) yields DFQATT for CDR1 and SNEGSKA for CDR2. V is reduced by 5 bases and J by 3 bases, leaving a spacing of 10 bases between them. The CDR3 has 12 amino acids, counting the end cysteine and phenylalanine. CDR3 DNA only is kept here, 36 bases in frame from base 1. Donors were 40 or so systemically healthy Caucasian individuals from Russia aged about 6 to 100 years. About 9.1 milliliters of peripheral blood were collected from each donor into EDTA-treated Vacutainer tubes. Ficoll-Paque density-gradient centrifugation was used to isolate PBMCs, with at least 7 million per sample. Total RNA was extracted from PBMCs with Trizol reagent, with at least 6 micrograms obtained per sample. For every donor, flow cytometry on a PBMC aliquot measured the percentage of naive CD45RAhigh/CD27high T cells.

The sequenced material came from blood. The source of this sequence is a woman older than 75 in good health. Donor details come from another sample of the same person, matched by shared clones. The sequence links TRBV20-1 to TRBJ1-2; the D segment could be TRBD1, given 5 matching bases. CDR3 protein: CSAPQGYYGYTF. At the DNA level, the sequence is TGCAGTGCTCCCCAGGGATACTATGGCTACACCTTC.